Listed here is a single T cell receptor (beta chain). Its antigen is currently unknown. Naive CD8 cells were CD45RO-negative, positively selected for CCR7, excluding terminally differentiated effector memory CD45RA+ cells. The data originate from a study of shared clonotypes between healthy human individuals. Study context: Plates per donor: three CD4 naive, three CD4 memory, two CD8 naive, one CD8 memory.

Study-wide results and limits: A limitation of the genetic and exposure-history diversity represented arose from few donors.

In the authors' methods: Filtering differed for immunoSEQ, which gave only junction sequences without quality scores. The assay was immunoSEQ multiplex PCR, and TCRdb's table has in-frame clones only and misses some. The V and J calls and the clone size are those of that table, but D and trimming were determined from the DNA. The top ten hold 1.2% of the sample, which has about 1,800,000 clones, about 95% seen once. The V end was cut by 0 bases, the J end by 5 bases, with 6 bases between. Germline-derived CDR1 and CDR2 are SGHNT and YYREEE (reference sequence). This CDR3 is 13 amino acids long. J is TRBJ2-1 and V is TRBV5-4, with D unresolved. Sequenced sample: naive CD8+ T cells sorted from blood. The receptor's source is a man between 18 and 35 years old in good health. Here the CDR3 DNA reads TGTGCCAGCAGCTTGGTGGATCACAATGAGCAGTTCTTC. Residues: CASSLVDHNEQFF.